The T cell receptor (beta chain) described here comes from a study of blood T cell repertoires in COVID-19. Study-wide background: The study drew acute and convalescent COVID-19 samples from the United States, Italy and Spain. T cells, B-cell-depleted T cells, or PBMCs provided the cDNA or gDNA that served as material.

In the original workflow: Nucleated cell number was recorded as an estimate derived from reference gene primer amplification. Repertoires were generated with immunoSEQ multiplex PCR, while TCRdb's copy carries only in-frame clones and drops some. The V and J calls and clone size are taken from that table; D and trimming were inferred from the DNA. This sample has 100,000 or so clones; 85% to 95% occur once, and the top ten carry approximately 5.7%. The CDR3 loop spans 15 amino acids. The V and J ends lost 0 bases and 0 bases respectively, with 9 bases between them. Germline V CDR1 and CDR2: SGHRS, YFSETQ.

Sequencing input: peripheral blood. The chain is built from TRBV5-1 and TRBJ2-5, with D possibly matching TRBD2 (5 bases). This TCR was sampled from a middle-aged man with active COVID-19. The DNA for the CDR3 is TGCGCCAGCAGCTTGGCGAGGGCAGACCAAGAGACCCAGTACTTC. Its protein product is CASSLARADQETQYF.